This T cell receptor beta chain was sequenced during a study of identical twins. There are many counts of this clonotype. TCRdb reanalysed the 5' RACE reads using MiXCR and keeps one entry per CDR3 protein. The sample yields about 730,000 distinct CDR3 sequences, 21% seen once. Trimming stripped 6 bases from V and 0 bases from J, with 8 bases between. In germline, CDR1 is MNHEY, CDR2 SMNVEV (reference sequence). This CDR3 has 14 amino acids. These data were also filed under a second study, of T cells expressing NK-cell markers. As reported in that work: Nothing established the HCMV specificity of expanded NKG2C+ T cell clones.

The gene calls are TRBV27 and TRBJ2-2; no clear D. The TCR comes from a woman between 18 and 30 years old in good health. Sample: PBMCs. The DNA of the CDR3 is TGTGCCAGCAGGGGCAAAGCGAACACCGGGGAGCTGTTTTTT. Protein: CASRGKANTGELFF.